Listed below are T cell receptor beta chains from one sample, sequenced in a study of vaccination effects on CD4 cells after COVID-19. Their antigens are not known. TCRdb keeps only in-frame clones here, not all; method: immunoSEQ multiplex PCR. The table includes roughly 59,000 clones, 60% to 80% detected once. The source was CD4+ T cells from PBMCs cultured with HCoV-OC43 spike peptides, collected after COVID-19 vaccination. These TCRs come from a human donor who received a COVID-19 vaccine. CDR3s include the opening cysteine and the closing phenylalanine or tryptophan. Each record gives: J gene, D gene, V gene, clone size, CDR3 protein, CDR3 DNA. D genes are given only for firm matches. Size tells how often a clone was seen (once, few, many) or the class of an expanded clone, and some rows leave it out.

>TRBJ2-2|TRBD1|TRBV27|-
CATQPGQGTGELFF
TGTGCCACGCAACCGGGACAGGGGACCGGGGAGCTGTTTTTT
>TRBJ2-5|TRBD2|TRBV24-1|-
CATSDTSGVETQYF
TGTGCCACCAGTGATACTAGCGGGGTAGAGACCCAGTACTTC
>TRBJ2-1|-|TRBV5-1|-
CASSPTLTGGEQFF
TGCGCCAGCAGCCCCACCCTGACCGGCGGTGAGCAGTTCTTC
>TRBJ2-5|TRBD2|TRBV11-2|-
CASSLVAGGGMAQYF
TGTGCCAGCAGCTTAGTCGCGGGGGGCGGGATGGCCCAGTACTTC
>TRBJ2-3|-|TRBV3-1/TRBV3-2|-
CAIRGVCPDTQYF
TGTGCCATCAGGGGCGTTTGCCCAGATACGCAGTATTTT
>TRBJ2-5|-|TRBV7-2|-
CASSLVSDVQETQYF
TGTGCCAGCAGCTTAGTGTCAGACGTACAAGAGACCCAGTACTTC
>TRBJ2-4|-|TRBV10-2|few
CASSESQGGGIQYF
TGCGCCAGCAGTGAGTCTCAGGGGGGCGGCATTCAGTACTTC
>TRBJ1-5|-|TRBV19|once
CASSIFLPDVGNQPQHF
TGTGCCAGTAGTATTTTCCTCCCGGACGTTGGCAATCAGCCCCAGCATTTT
>TRBJ2-1|-|TRBV6-6|-
CASSFQVNEQFF
TGTGCCAGCAGTTTCCAGGTCAATGAGCAGTTCTTC
>TRBJ1-1|-|TRBV12-3/TRBV12-4|-
CASSNGGLNAFF
TGTGCCAGCAGTAATGGGGGATTGAATGCTTTCTTT
>TRBJ2-5|-|TRBV7-2|-
CASSLGRQETQYF
TGTGCCAGCAGCCTTGGGCGTCAAGAGACCCAGTACTTC
>TRBJ2-2|TRBD1|TRBV3-1/TRBV3-2|-
CASSLTGETGELFF
TGTGCCAGCAGCTTGACAGGGGAAACCGGGGAGCTGTTTTTT
>TRBJ2-5|TRBD1|TRBV18|once
CASSPSIGQGKTQYF
TGTGCCAGCTCACCAAGTATAGGACAGGGGAAGACCCAGTACTTC
>TRBJ1-1|TRBD1|TRBV6-5|few
CASSPDRVSTEAFF
TGTGCCAGCAGCCCAGACAGGGTATCCACTGAAGCTTTCTTT
>TRBJ2-3|TRBD1|TRBV24-1|-
CATSDAPGQGSDTQYF
TGTGCCACCAGTGATGCTCCGGGACAGGGCTCAGATACGCAGTATTTT
>TRBJ2-2|-|TRBV6-1|-
CASSERHLPTGELFF
TGTGCCAGCAGTGAAAGGCACCTTCCAACCGGGGAGCTGTTTTTT
>TRBJ1-1|-|TRBV18|-
CASSPIRGNTEAFF
TGTGCCAGCTCACCAATACGAGGGAACACTGAAGCTTTCTTT
>TRBJ2-5|-|TRBV29-1|-
CSVEIGGAETQYF
TGCAGCGTTGAAATCGGAGGGGCAGAGACCCAGTACTTC
>TRBJ2-2|-|TRBV7-2|once
CASSIRGWGTGELFF
TGTGCCAGCAGCATCAGGGGTTGGGGGACCGGGGAGCTGTTTTTT
>TRBJ2-2|TRBD1|TRBV5-5|-
CASRPDRGRAGELFF
TGTGCCAGCAGACCCGACAGGGGGCGGGCCGGGGAGCTGTTTTTT
>TRBJ1-3|-|TRBV6-2/TRBV6-3|-
CASSRRQNSGNTIYF
TGTGCCAGCAGTCGACGACAGAACTCTGGAAACACCATATATTTT
>TRBJ1-2|-|TRBV28|-
CATWFTGNGYTF
TGTGCCACCTGGTTTACAGGAAATGGCTACACCTTC
>TRBJ1-4|-|TRBV6-5|-
CASSYVTNEKLFF
TGTGCCAGCAGTTACGTTACTAATGAAAAACTGTTTTTT
>TRBJ1-1|-|TRBV23-1|-
CASSQSAGANTEAFF
TGCGCCAGCAGTCAATCAGCGGGAGCGAACACTGAAGCTTTCTTT
>TRBJ2-1|TRBD2|TRBV7-2|-
CASSLDGSGGARQFF
TGTGCCAGCAGCTTAGATGGTAGCGGGGGGGCCCGGCAGTTCTTC
>TRBJ1-4|-|TRBV7-3|-
CASSLTGGAKDEKLFF
TGTGCCAGCAGCTTAACGGGGGGGGCGAAGGATGAAAAACTGTTTTTT
>TRBJ2-2|-|TRBV18|few
CASSPRDPSIGELFF
TGTGCCAGCTCACCCCGGGACCCTAGCATTGGGGAGCTGTTTTTT
>TRBJ2-2|-|TRBV18|-
CASSPGVRTGELFF
TGTGCCAGCTCACCAGGGGTTCGCACCGGGGAGCTGTTTTTT
>TRBJ2-1|-|TRBV5-1|few
CASSLEGSSYNEQFF
TGCGCCAGCAGCTTGGAGGGAAGCTCCTACAATGAGCAGTTCTTC
>TRBJ2-3|-|TRBV30|-
CAWTVGSGHSTDTQYF
TGTGCCTGGACCGTCGGGTCGGGACACTCCACAGATACGCAGTATTTT
>TRBJ1-2|-|TRBV20-1|-
CSASEEFSYGYTF
TGCAGTGCTAGTGAAGAGTTCAGCTATGGCTACACCTTC
>TRBJ1-1|-|TRBV7-2|-
CASSFQGTEAFF
TGTGCCAGCAGCTTCCAGGGGACTGAAGCTTTCTTT
>TRBJ1-2|-|TRBV15|-
CATSRDRDYGYTF
TGTGCCACCAGCAGAGACAGAGACTATGGCTACACCTTC
>TRBJ1-3|-|TRBV18|once
CASSPLGSANSGNTIYF
TGTGCCAGCTCACCACTAGGTTCAGCAAACTCTGGAAACACCATATATTTT
>TRBJ1-1|-|TRBV5-6|-
CASSPSGSLNTEAFF
TGTGCCAGCAGCCCCAGTGGGAGCTTGAACACTGAAGCTTTCTTT
>TRBJ1-2|TRBD1|TRBV28|few
CASGGTDYGYTF
TGTGCCAGCGGAGGGACAGACTATGGCTACACCTTC
>TRBJ1-2|-|TRBV12-3/TRBV12-4|-
CASSLGANYGYTF
TGTGCCAGCAGTTTAGGGGCCAACTATGGCTACACCTTC
>TRBJ1-1|-|TRBV3-1/TRBV3-2|-
CASSQRANTEAFF
TGTGCCAGCAGCCAAAGGGCGAACACTGAAGCTTTCTTT
>TRBJ1-1|-|TRBV14|-
CASSQSRKRDKGPLNTEAFF
TGTGCCAGCAGCCAAAGTCGGAAACGGGACAAGGGCCCCCTGAACACTGAAGCTTTCTTT
>TRBJ1-2|-|TRBV6-5|-
CASSSQGLSYGYTF
TGTGCCAGCAGTTCCCAAGGCTTGAGCTATGGCTACACCTTC
>TRBJ2-2|TRBD2|TRBV6-4|once
CATRPGLAGTGELFF
TGTGCCACCCGACCGGGACTAGCGGGGACCGGGGAGCTGTTTTTT
>TRBJ2-2|-|TRBV5-1|-
CASSLAGTSNTGELFF
TGCGCCAGCAGCTTGGCCGGGACATCGAACACCGGGGAGCTGTTTTTT
>TRBJ2-5|-|TRBV2|-
CASSETRVGETQYF
TGTGCCAGCAGTGAAACGAGGGTTGGAGAGACCCAGTACTTC
>TRBJ2-1|-|TRBV5-1|-
CASSPGQLGNEQFF
TGCGCCAGCAGCCCCGGACAACTTGGCAATGAGCAGTTCTTC
>TRBJ2-3|TRBD1|TRBV24-1|-
CATSDIRQGTGDTQYF
TGTGCCACCAGTGATATACGACAGGGGACCGGGGATACGCAGTATTTT
>TRBJ1-5|TRBD1|TRBV6-5|-
CASSLKTGSNQPQHF
TGTGCCAGCAGCCTTAAGACAGGGTCAAATCAGCCCCAGCATTTT
>TRBJ1-6|-|TRBV6-6|-
CASVQRTYNSPLHF
TGTGCCAGCGTACAGAGGACATATAATTCACCCCTCCACTTT
>TRBJ2-2|-|TRBV6-6|-
CASSSLTGELFF
TGTGCCAGCAGTTCCTTAACCGGGGAGCTGTTTTTT
>TRBJ2-2|-|TRBV9|-
CASSVRDLRNNANTGELFF
TGTGCCAGCAGCGTACGGGACTTACGGAATAATGCGAACACCGGGGAGCTGTTTTTT